The 3 T cell receptor beta chains below all came from one sample that was sequenced in a study of blood T cell repertoires in COVID-19. Profiling relied on immunoSEQ multiplex PCR, and the TCRdb table lists in-frame clones only, not all of them. The table records tens of thousands of clones, approximately 85% of them present only once. The sequenced sample was peripheral blood. The receptors shown here come from a man between 65 and 85 years old with acute or convalescent COVID-19.

The chain combines TRBV11-3 with TRBJ2-1, with 8 nucleotides matching TRBD1. Germline lookup yields CDR1 SGHNT and CDR2 YENEEA. Losses at the gene ends were 6 bases for V and 10 bases for J; bases not matched to a gene: 5. The CDR3 has 12 residues. Written as DNA, the CDR3 is TGTGCCAGCAGTCCAGGGGGCCCGGAGCAGTTCTTC. Its translation is CASSPGGPEQFF.

This clone was detected once. The rearrangement links TRBV19 to TRBJ2-7; possibly TRBD1 for D (6 bases). The CDR3 is made up of 13 amino acids. CDR1 and CDR2 (germline): LNHDA, SQIVND (reference sequence). The V end was cut by 3 bases, the J end by 6 bases, with 12 bases between. CDR3 protein: CASSIAQGGEQYF. The DNA of the CDR3 is TGTGCCAGTAGTATCGCACAGGGCGGCGAGCAGTACTTC.

V gene TRBV18 combines with J gene TRBJ1-5; 9 nucleotides agree with TRBD1. CDR3 length: 16 amino acids. Germline CDR1 is KGHSH and CDR2 is LQKENI. With 2 bases clipped from V and 3 bases from J, the junction kept 5 bases outside the gene matches. In DNA form, the CDR3 reads TGTGCCAGCTCACCAGGACAGGGGAGGGTCAATCAGCCCCAGCATTTT. It encodes CASSPGQGRVNQPQHF.